Following are 4 T cell receptor beta chains from one sample sequenced in a study of identical twins. TCRdb used MiXCR to reprocess the 5' RACE reads, holding one entry per CDR3 protein. This table holds 200,000 to 250,000 distinct CDR3 sequences, more than 9.5% found once. The same data also went into a second study, on yellow fever vaccine responses in identical twins.

Input material: memory (CD45RO+) T cells sorted from blood. The receptors were gathered from a woman aged 18 to 35 in good health.

This clonotype has a count of ten or more. The rearrangement joins TRBV11-2 to TRBJ2-1; D gene unclear. Germline V gene data show CDR1 as SGHAT and CDR2 as FQNNGV. This CDR3 is built from 14 residues. Trimming cost V 10 bases and J 6 bases, with 19 bases left between them. CDR3 nucleotides: TGTGCCACCCAGCCGGGTATAGTTTCCAATGAGCAGTTCTTC. Its protein is CATQPGIVSNEQFF.

Many counts were recorded for this clonotype. The chain has TRBV29-1 and TRBJ2-5, with D possibly being TRBD2 (5 bases). This CDR3 has 12 amino acids. V gave up 3 bases and J gave up 5 bases, with 10 bases separating them. Germline CDR1 SQVTM, CDR2 ANQGSEA. The CDR3, as DNA: TGCAGCGTTGACGGGGTAGGGGAGACCCAGTACTTC. This codes for CSVDGVGETQYF.

This chain links TRBV11-2 with TRBJ2-3; TRBD2 matches at 8 bases. The germline V gene has CDR1 SGHAT and CDR2 FQNNGV. The CDR3 extends over 15 amino acids. V lost 4 bases and J lost 5; bases outside the gene matches: 8. The CDR3 sequence is CASSSPGGRRDTQYF. CDR3 nucleotides: TGTGCCAGCAGCTCCCCGGGAGGGAGAAGAGATACGCAGTATTTT. Using reference TRBV11-2 and TRBJ2-3 for the parts outside the CDR3, the full variable domain is EAGVAQSPRYKIIEKRQSVAFWCNPISGHATLYWYQQILGQGPKLLIQFQNNGVVDDSQLPKDRFSAERLKGVDSTLKIQPAKLEDSAVYLCASSSPGGRRDTQYFGPGTRLTVL.

This sequence joins TRBV20-1 and TRBJ2-5; unclear D gene. The CDR3 contains 14 residues. The V gene's germline CDR1 is DFQATT and CDR2 SNEGSKA (reference sequence). The germline V and J ends were trimmed by 3 bases and 0 bases, with 11 bases remaining between them. The CDR3: CSARSLAYQETQYF. The CDR3 nucleotides are TGCAGTGCTAGGTCTTTGGCGTACCAAGAGACCCAGTACTTC.